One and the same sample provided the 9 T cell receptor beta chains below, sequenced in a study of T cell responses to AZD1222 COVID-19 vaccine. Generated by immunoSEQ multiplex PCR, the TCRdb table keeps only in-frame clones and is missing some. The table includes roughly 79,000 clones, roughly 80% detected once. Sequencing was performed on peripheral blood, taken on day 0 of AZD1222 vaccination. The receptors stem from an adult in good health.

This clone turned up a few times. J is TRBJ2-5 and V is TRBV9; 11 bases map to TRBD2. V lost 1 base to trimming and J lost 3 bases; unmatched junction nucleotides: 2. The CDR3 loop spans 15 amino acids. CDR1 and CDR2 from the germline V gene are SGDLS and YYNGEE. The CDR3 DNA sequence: TGTGCCAGCAGCGTAATGGGACTAGCGGAAGAGACCCAGTACTTC. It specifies CASSVMGLAEETQYF.

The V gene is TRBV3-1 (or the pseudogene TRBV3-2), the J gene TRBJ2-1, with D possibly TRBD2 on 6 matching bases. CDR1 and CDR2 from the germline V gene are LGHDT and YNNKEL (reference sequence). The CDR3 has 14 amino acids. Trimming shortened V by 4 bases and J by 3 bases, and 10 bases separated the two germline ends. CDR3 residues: CASSLRRDYNEQFF. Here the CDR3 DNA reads TGTGCCAGCAGCCTCCGGCGGGACTACAATGAGCAGTTCTTC.

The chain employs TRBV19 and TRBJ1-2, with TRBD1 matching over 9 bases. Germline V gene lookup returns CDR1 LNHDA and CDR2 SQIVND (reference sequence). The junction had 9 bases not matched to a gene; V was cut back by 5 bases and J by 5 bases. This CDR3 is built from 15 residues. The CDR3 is CASSPSDRGRYGYTF. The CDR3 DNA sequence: TGTGCCAGTAGTCCATCGGACAGGGGTCGGTATGGCTACACCTTC.

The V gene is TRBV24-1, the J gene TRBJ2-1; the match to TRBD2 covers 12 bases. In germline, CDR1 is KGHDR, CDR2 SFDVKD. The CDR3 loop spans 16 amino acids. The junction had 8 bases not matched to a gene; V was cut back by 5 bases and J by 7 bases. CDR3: CATSAGLAGPENEQFF. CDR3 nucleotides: TGTGCCACCAGTGCAGGACTAGCGGGACCGGAAAATGAGCAGTTCTTC.

CDR3 bases: TGTGCCAGCAGCGATTTTGTAACTAGCGGTAACACAGATACGCAGTATTTT. This sequence encodes CASSDFVTSGNTDTQYF. The chain recombines TRBV21-1 with TRBJ2-3; the tabulated D call, TRBD2, remains unverified against the DNA. TRBV21-1 is tagged as a pseudogene. The CDR3 consists of 17 residues.

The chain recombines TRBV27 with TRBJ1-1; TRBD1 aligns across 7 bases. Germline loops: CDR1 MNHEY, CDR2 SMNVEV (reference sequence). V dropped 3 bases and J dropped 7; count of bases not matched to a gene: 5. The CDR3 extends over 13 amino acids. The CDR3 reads CASSFRRGSEAFF. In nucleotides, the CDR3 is TGTGCCAGCAGTTTCCGCAGGGGGAGTGAAGCTTTCTTT.

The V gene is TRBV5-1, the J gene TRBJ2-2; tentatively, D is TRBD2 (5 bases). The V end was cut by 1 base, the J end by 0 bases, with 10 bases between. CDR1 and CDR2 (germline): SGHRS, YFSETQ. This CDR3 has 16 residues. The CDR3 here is CASSLTAGANTGELFF. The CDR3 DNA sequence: TGCGCCAGCAGCTTGACGGCGGGCGCGAACACCGGGGAGCTGTTTTTT.

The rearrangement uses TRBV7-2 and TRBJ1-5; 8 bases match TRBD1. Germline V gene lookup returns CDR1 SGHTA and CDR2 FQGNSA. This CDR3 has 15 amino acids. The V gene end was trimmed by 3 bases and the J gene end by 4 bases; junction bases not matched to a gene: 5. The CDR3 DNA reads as TGTGCCAGCAGCTTCGGACAGGGATTGAATCAGCCCCAGCATTTT. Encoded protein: CASSFGQGLNQPQHF.

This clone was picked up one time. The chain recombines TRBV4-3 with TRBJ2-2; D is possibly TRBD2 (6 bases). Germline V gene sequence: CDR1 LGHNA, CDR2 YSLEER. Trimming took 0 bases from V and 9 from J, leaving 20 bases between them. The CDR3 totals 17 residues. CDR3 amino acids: CASSQDVSGVFEWELFF. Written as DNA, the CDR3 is TGCGCCAGCAGCCAAGATGTGTCGGGAGTATTTGAGTGGGAGCTGTTTTTT.